This paragraph reports one T cell receptor (beta chain). Its specificity is unknown. The germline V gene encodes CDR1 LNHDA and CDR2 SQIVND (reference sequence). Losses at the gene ends were 6 bases for V and 4 bases for J; bases not matched to a gene: 14. The CDR3 loop spans 16 amino acids. This sample was taken from a study of T cell responses to AZD1222 COVID-19 vaccine. Study observations and caveats: Mapped onto spike, vaccine-associated CD4 TCRs spanned it and were dominant at 160-218 and 743-854. A reported finding is that nearly half of spike-specific TCRs target unmutated variant regions. The donor group comprised mostly white British people and more females; the analysis possibly underestimated clonal diversity. Breadth and depth of Spike-specific TCRs rose after two AZD1222 doses.

The method was immunoSEQ multiplex PCR; TCRdb's version includes in-frame clones alone and lacks a portion of them. This table holds 150,000 or so clones, just over 90% found once. This material consisted of peripheral blood, taken on day 0 of MenACWY control vaccination. The chain joins TRBV19 to TRBJ1-2; TRBD1 agrees at 7 bases. This TCR derives from an adult in good health. DNA of the CDR3: TGTGCCAGTAGGACCACGCCGACAGGGTTAGGCTATGGCTACACCTTC. It encodes CASRTTPTGLGYGYTF.